This TCR beta chain came from a study of early T cells in non-severe SARS-CoV-2 infection. About the research overall: The input, bulk RNA from unsorted whole blood, was sequenced, and chains were unpaired.

TCRdb ran MiXCR on the 5' RACE reads and lists one entry per CDR3 protein. This sample has 64,000 or so distinct CDR3 sequences; about 11% occur once, and the top ten carry just under 3%. This clonotype appeared a few times. In germline, CDR1 is SGHNT, CDR2 YYREEE (reference sequence). There are 17 residues in the CDR3. V lost 0 bases, J lost 0 bases, and 13 bases lay in between. The chain has TRBV5-4 and TRBJ1-3; TRBD1 is a possible D gene (6 bases). This receptor was taken from an adult who was a healthcare worker with PCR-confirmed SARS-CoV-2 infection or an uninfected control (not recorded which). This specimen was whole blood, taken at baseline. The CDR3 DNA sequence: TGTGCCAGCAGCTTGGCGGACAGTGATAACTCTGGAAACACCATATATTTT. This translates into CASSLADSDNSGNTIYF.